This is a list of T cell receptor beta chains from one sample in a study of T cell repertoires in cytomegalovirus infection. Using its own MiXCR run on the reads, TCRdb lists one record per CDR3 protein. The sample lists around 78,000 distinct CDR3 sequences, roughly 40% occurring once. Their antigens remain unidentified. Material: CD8+ T cells from cultured PBMCs, obtained from culture after CMV antigen stimulation. All receptors come from a human donor in good health (CMV status not recorded). Some clones in this sample may be carry-over from other donors' samples. The CDR3 runs from the conserved cysteine through the conserved F or W. D genes are given only for firm matches. Clone sizes are given selectively: once, few, many, or a class where the clone is expanded.

-	-	TRBV2	TRBJ1-4	CASSEALGGSNEKLFF	TGTGCCAGCAGTGAAGCGCTTGGGGGTAGTAATGAAAAACTGTTTTTT
TRBD1	-	TRBV27	TRBJ1-1	CASSGRGRVNTEAFF	TGTGCCAGCAGTGGCAGGGGGCGGGTGAACACTGAAGCTTTCTTT
-	-	TRBV7-9	TRBJ1-2	CATPLDVINYGYTF	TGTGCCACTCCCCTGGACGTAATTAACTATGGCTACACCTTC
-	-	TRBV25-1	TRBJ2-6	CASSGDWRANVLTF	TGTGCCAGCAGTGGGGATTGGAGGGCCAACGTCCTGACTTTC
TRBD1	-	TRBV12-3/TRBV12-4	TRBJ1-3	CASSFGQGPNTIYF	TGTGCCAGCAGTTTTGGACAGGGCCCGAACACCATATATTTT
-	-	TRBV29-1	TRBJ2-5	CSVAATAETQYF	TGCAGCGTTGCCGCGACAGCGGAGACCCAGTACTTC
-	few	TRBV7-2	TRBJ2-3	CASSLDGVGTDTQYF	TGTGCCAGCAGCTTAGACGGGGTCGGCACAGATACGCAGTATTTT
-	-	TRBV11-2	TRBJ2-2	CASSFVVPGELFF	TGTGCCAGCAGCTTCGTAGTCCCCGGGGAGCTGTTTTTT
TRBD1	-	TRBV4-1	TRBJ1-6	CASSQLIPGQGTFAGSPLHF	TGCGCCAGCAGCCAACTAATCCCGGGACAGGGGACTTTCGCGGGATCACCCCTCCACTTT
TRBD1	many	TRBV19	TRBJ1-5	CASSIQGAHSNQPQHF	TGTGCCAGTAGTATCCAGGGGGCGCATAGCAATCAGCCCCAGCATTTT
-	-	TRBV19	TRBJ1-1	CASSALGNTEAFF	TGTGCCAGTAGTGCCCTGGGGAACACTGAAGCTTTCTTT
-	-	TRBV9	TRBJ1-2	CASSAHTNYGYTF	TGTGCCAGCAGCGCCCACACCAACTATGGCTACACCTTC
-	few	TRBV6-2/TRBV6-3	TRBJ1-2	CASTPGGYGYTF	TGTGCCAGCACCCCCGGGGGGTATGGCTACACCTTC
TRBD2	-	TRBV4-2	TRBJ2-3	CASSQVRAGGPTDTQYF	TGTGCCAGCAGCCAAGTTCGGGCGGGGGGACCCACAGATACGCAGTATTTT
TRBD1	-	TRBV20-1	TRBJ1-5	CSAKLTGSQPQHF	TGCAGTGCTAAGCTGACAGGGAGTCAGCCCCAGCATTTT
-	-	TRBV7-9	TRBJ2-7	CAGGALPASDYEQYF	TGTGCCGGGGGAGCCCTCCCAGCCTCTGACTACGAGCAGTACTTC
TRBD1	few	TRBV6-1	TRBJ1-5	CASRDRRQDSNQPQHF	TGTGCCAGCAGGGACAGGAGGCAGGATAGCAATCAGCCCCAGCATTTT
-	-	TRBV7-9	TRBJ2-5	CASSLVSAQETQYF	TGTGCCAGCAGCTTAGTTTCGGCCCAAGAGACCCAGTACTTC
-	-	TRBV28	TRBJ2-7	CASTGYSYEQYF	TGTGCCAGCACAGGGTACTCCTACGAGCAGTACTTC
TRBD1	few	TRBV5-1	TRBJ1-2	CASSFEGRGQTNYGYTF	TGCGCCAGCAGCTTTGAGGGCAGGGGGCAAACTAACTATGGCTACACCTTC
-	-	TRBV4-1	TRBJ2-2	CASSQAAGNTGELFF	TGCGCCAGCAGCCAAGCGGCAGGGAACACCGGGGAGCTGTTTTTT
-	-	TRBV27	TRBJ2-3	CASIPRGLVSTDTQYF	TGTGCCAGCATACCAAGAGGGCTTGTCAGCACAGATACGCAGTATTTT
TRBD1	few	TRBV12-3/TRBV12-4	TRBJ2-1	CASSPERGRNEQFF	TGTGCCAGCAGTCCCGAGAGGGGGCGGAATGAGCAGTTCTTC
-	-	TRBV20-1	TRBJ2-7	CSAQDSLEWYEQYF	TGCAGTGCCCAGGACAGTTTGGAATGGTACGAGCAGTACTTC
-	-	TRBV4-1	TRBJ1-1	CASSQAGAGVAFF	TGCGCCAGCAGCCAAGCAGGGGCGGGGGTAGCTTTCTTT
-	-	TRBV7-1	TRBJ1-1	CASEPDGTEAFF	TGTGCCAGCGAACCGGATGGCACTGAAGCTTTTTTT
TRBD2	few	TRBV11-2	TRBJ2-3	CASSPGAGGTDTQYF	TGTGCCAGCAGCCCGGGTGCGGGGGGCACAGATACGCAGTATTTT
TRBD1	few	TRBV5-4	TRBJ1-1	CASSPPTGPGTEAFF	TGTGCCAGCAGCCCACCGACAGGGCCGGGTACTGAAGCTTTCTTT
TRBD2	-	TRBV29-1	TRBJ2-1	CSVDRLAGAREQFF	TGCAGCGTTGATCGACTAGCGGGGGCGCGGGAGCAGTTCTTC
TRBD1	-	TRBV9	TRBJ2-3	CASSVDGQGGWTDTQYF	TGTGCCAGCAGCGTAGACGGACAGGGAGGTTGGACAGATACGCAGTATTTT
TRBD2	-	TRBV10-3	TRBJ2-7	CAFRHTSGPRSYEQYF	TGTGCCTTCAGGCACACTAGCGGCCCACGGTCCTACGAGCAGTACTTC
-	-	TRBV7-8	TRBJ2-5	CASSPEEETQYF	TGTGCCAGCAGCCCAGAAGAGGAGACCCAGTACTTC
-	-	TRBV28	TRBJ1-2	CASSTTFRVVYYGYTF	TGTGCCAGCAGTACAACATTTAGGGTAGTTTACTATGGCTACACCTTC